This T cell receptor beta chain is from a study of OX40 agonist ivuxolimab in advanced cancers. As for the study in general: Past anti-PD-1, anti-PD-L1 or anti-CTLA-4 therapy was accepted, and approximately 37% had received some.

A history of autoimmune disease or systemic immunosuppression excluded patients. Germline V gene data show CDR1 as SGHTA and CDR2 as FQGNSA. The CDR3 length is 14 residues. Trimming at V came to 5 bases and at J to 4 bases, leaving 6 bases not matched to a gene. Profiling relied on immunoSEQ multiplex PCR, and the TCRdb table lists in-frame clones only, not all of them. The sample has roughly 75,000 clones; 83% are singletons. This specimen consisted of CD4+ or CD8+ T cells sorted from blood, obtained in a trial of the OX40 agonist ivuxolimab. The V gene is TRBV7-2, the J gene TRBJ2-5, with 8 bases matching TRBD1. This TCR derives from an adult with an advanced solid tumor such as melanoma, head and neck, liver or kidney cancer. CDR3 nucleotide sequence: TGTGCCAGCAGCCGACAGGGGTCGGCAGAGACCCAGTACTTC. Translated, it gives CASSRQGSAETQYF.